Listed here are 18 T cell receptor beta chains from one sample, sequenced in a study of identifying expanded T cells in peripheral blood. The data were produced by immunoSEQ multiplex PCR, yet TCRdb's version contains in-frame clones alone and is incomplete. Of some 75,000 clones in the sample, almost 90% were seen once. The sequenced sample consisted of blood. Every receptor here comes from a person aged 18 to 75 in good health.

This chain uses TRBV6-5 with TRBJ1-2, with TRBD1 matching 8 bases. V shed 6 bases and J 4 bases; nucleotides not matched to a gene: 7. Germline loops: CDR1 MNHEY, CDR2 SVGAGI. This CDR3 is built from 14 residues. CDR3: CASSPGGASYGYTF. The CDR3 nucleotides read TGTGCCAGCAGCCCAGGGGGCGCAAGCTATGGCTACACCTTC.

In the case of this clone: Relative to the germline gene, one junction end is altered; a read error may explain this. This chain joins TRBV2 and TRBJ2-2; 7 positions agree with TRBD2. This CDR3 spans 14 amino acids. Germline V gene lookup returns CDR1 SNHLY and CDR2 FYNNEI. The CDR3: CASSEAGFTGELFF. CDR3 nucleotide sequence: TGTGCCAGCAGCGAAGCGGGGTTTACCGGGGAGCTGTTTTTT.

The V call is TRBV9, the J call TRBJ2-1; TRBD2 aligns across 12 bases. Germline CDR1 SGDLS, CDR2 YYNGEE. CDR3 length: 16 amino acids. V lost 4 bases, J lost 14 bases, and 16 bases stayed unmatched. The CDR3 bases are TGTGCCAGCAGCCCCCGACTAGCGGGAGACGGGCTTCGTGAGTTCTTC. It specifies CASSPRLAGDGLREFF.

This rearrangement joins TRBV14 to TRBJ2-1, with TRBD1 matching over 8 bases. The CDR3 runs to 15 residues. V gave up 3 bases and J gave up 4 bases; unmatched junction bases: 5. CDR1 is SGHDN, CDR2 FVKESK, per germline. DNA for the CDR3: TGTGCCAGCAGCCAGAGACAGGGGTGGTACAATGAGCAGTTCTTC. This sequence encodes CASSQRQGWYNEQFF.

The chain employs TRBV5-1 and TRBJ2-2, with D possibly matching TRBD1 (5 bases). Germline V gives CDR1 SGHRS, CDR2 YFSETQ. The CDR3 sequence is 14 residues long. The V end was cut by 0 bases, the J end by 3 bases, with 6 bases between. The CDR3 bases are TGCGCCAGCAGCTTGGGCAGGGACACCGGGGAGCTGTTTTTT. It translates to CASSLGRDTGELFF.

In this sample, this clone turned up once. The J gene is TRBJ2-3, the V gene TRBV29-1, with 9 bases identical to TRBD2. The trim removed 7 bases at V and 3 bases at J, leaving 11 bases unmatched. Germline V gene sequence: CDR1 SQVTM, CDR2 ANQGSEA. This CDR3 is built from 15 residues. CDR3 amino acids: CSGGGGALETDTQYF. The DNA of the CDR3 is TGCAGCGGGGGCGGGGGGGCTTTAGAGACAGATACGCAGTATTTT.

CDR3 loop: CASSLSFGGHQPQHF. DNA of the CDR3: TGTGCCAGCAGTTTATCGTTCGGTGGGCATCAGCCCCAGCATTTT. This chain connects TRBV27 to TRBJ1-5; no clear D. Trimming cost V 0 bases and J 5 bases, with 11 bases left between them. The germline V gene encodes CDR1 MNHEY and CDR2 SMNVEV (reference sequence). This CDR3 comprises 15 residues.

The chain joins TRBV9 to TRBJ2-1; D is perhaps TRBD2 (5 bases). Germline CDR1 is SGDLS and CDR2 is YYNGEE. The CDR3 runs 17 residues. V was cut by 4 bases and J by 2 bases, with 19 bases left in between. The CDR3 DNA reads TGTGCCAGCAGCCTTCGGGATTCCGGAAGCCCCTACAATGAGCAGTTCTTC. Translation: CASSLRDSGSPYNEQFF. Combining the CDR3 with reference TRBV9 and TRBJ2-1 gives the whole variable domain DSGVTQTPKHLITATGQRVTLRCSPRSGDLSVYWYQQSLDQGLQFLIQYYNGEERAKGNILERFSAQQFPDLHSELNLSSLELGDSALYFCASSLRDSGSPYNEQFFGPGTRLTVL.

The rearrangement uses TRBV5-6 and TRBJ1-2; no clear D gene. V was cut by 4 bases and J by 1 base, with 14 bases left in between. This CDR3 comprises 15 residues. Germline V lookup: CDR1 SGHDT, CDR2 YYEEEE. The CDR3 DNA reads as TGTGCCAGCAGCATCTTCCGTGACATTAACTATGGCTACACCTTC. Translation gives CASSIFRDINYGYTF.

The J gene is TRBJ2-6, the V gene TRBV6-5; TRBD1 matches at 7 bases. Germline V gene sequence: CDR1 MNHEY, CDR2 SVGAGI. The CDR3 consists of 16 residues. Trimming at V came to 0 bases and at J to 1 base, leaving 0 bases not matched to a gene. CDR3 amino acids: CASSYSTGSGANVLTF. DNA for the CDR3: TGTGCCAGCAGTTACTCGACAGGGTCTGGGGCCAACGTCCTGACTTTC.

The chain employs TRBV19 and TRBJ2-7, with D possibly being TRBD1 or TRBD2 (5 bases each). The CDR3 sequence is 11 residues long. Germline V gene lookup returns CDR1 LNHDA and CDR2 SQIVND (reference sequence). V gave up 6 bases and J gave up 6 bases, with 9 bases separating them. The DNA of the CDR3 is TGTGCCAGTAGGCGTGGGGGCGAGCAGTACTTC. This gives the protein CASRRGGEQYF.

This clone was detected only once. J is TRBJ1-2 and V is TRBV6-5; no definite D call. Germline CDR1 and CDR2: MNHEY and SVGAGI. Trimming shortened V by 0 bases and J by 8 bases, and 13 bases separated the two germline ends. The CDR3 covers 14 residues. The CDR3 DNA reads TGTGCCAGCAGTTACTCGGCGGGGTCTAGAGGCTACACCTTC. It translates to CASSYSAGSRGYTF.

V and J are TRBV29-1 and TRBJ2-5; no clear D gene. The V and J ends lost 4 bases and 7 bases respectively, with 13 bases between them. The CDR3 length is 12 residues. In germline, CDR1 is SQVTM, CDR2 ANQGSEA. Here the CDR3 DNA reads TGCAGCGTTGGCGTCTCCCCCCCGACCCAGTACTTC. Translating it yields CSVGVSPPTQYF. The full variable domain, rest sourced from reference TRBV29-1 and TRBJ2-5, is SAVISQKPSRDICQRGTSLTIQCQVDSQVTMMFWYRQQPGQSLTLIATANQGSEATYESGFVIDKFPISRPNLTFSTLTVSNMSPEDSSIYLCSVGVSPPTQYFGPGTRLLVL.

The CDR3 coding sequence is TGTGCCAGCAGTTCGGGACCGGACTATGGCTACACCTTC. Translating it yields CASSSGPDYGYTF. V is TRBV6-6 and J is TRBJ1-2, with a weak D call TRBD1 (5 bases). The V end lost 4 bases, the J end lost 3 bases, and 9 bases lay between the germline ends. Germline CDR1 reads MNHNY; CDR2 reads SVGAGI (reference sequence). This CDR3 spans 13 amino acids.

The chain carries TRBV6-1 and TRBJ2-6; TRBD1 agrees at 7 bases. CDR1 and CDR2 from the germline V gene are MNHNS and SASEGT. The CDR3 has 17 residues. V shed 2 bases and J 2 bases; nucleotides not matched to a gene: 6. The CDR3 spells CASSERGTGAGANVLTF. As DNA, the CDR3 is TGTGCCAGCAGTGAAAGGGGAACAGGGGCTGGGGCCAACGTCCTGACTTTC.

The rearrangement links TRBV9 to TRBJ2-1, with TRBD1 matching over 9 bases. Trimming took 0 bases from V and 6 from J; bases not matched to a gene: 4. The CDR3 extends over 15 amino acids. Germline CDR1 reads SGDLS; CDR2 reads YYNGEE. The CDR3 reads CASSVEGTGFNEQFF. In nucleotides, the CDR3 is TGTGCCAGCAGCGTAGAGGGGACAGGGTTCAATGAGCAGTTCTTC.

V and J are TRBV7-2 and TRBJ1-4; 7 bases agree with TRBD1. CDR3 length: 13 amino acids. Trimming removed 1 base from V and 14 bases from J; junction bases left unmatched: 7. Germline CDR1 reads SGHTA; CDR2 reads FQGNSA. CDR3 DNA: TGTGCCAGCAGCTTAGATGGGGGGGACAGCCTGTTTTTT. Residues: CASSLDGGDSLFF.

The chain employs TRBV6-5 and TRBJ1-1; D gene uncertain. The CDR3 extends over 15 amino acids. V was clipped by 0 bases and J by 4 bases, with 12 bases between them. CDR1 MNHEY and CDR2 SVGAGI come from the germline V gene. Written as DNA, the CDR3 is TGTGCCAGCAGTTACTCGTCTGGGATTGGCACTGAAGCTTTCTTT. Protein sequence: CASSYSSGIGTEAFF.